Shown below are 10 T cell receptor beta chains from a single sample sequenced in a study of a mutant IDH1 vaccine in newly diagnosed glioma. Indicated time point: baseline, week 1 (first vaccination visit). The treatment is: pre-vaccination baseline after standard-of-care therapy. Measured with immunoSEQ multiplex PCR; TCRdb has only the in-frame clones, and not every one. Here the sample spans tens of thousands of clones, 83% being singletons. The sample in question was PBMCs, obtained from a glioma patient treated with radiotherapy, temozolomide or both. The receptors shown here come from a woman in her forties or fifties with glioma.

The table lists this clone with a count of one. This rearrangement joins TRBV7-2 to TRBJ1-1; possibly TRBD1 for D (5 bases). This CDR3 contains 15 residues. V was clipped by 1 base and J by 1 base, with 10 bases between them. The germline gives CDR1 SGHTA, CDR2 FQGNSA. The CDR3 region has the DNA TGTGCCAGCAGCTTAGGGGGCTTAGGGAACACTGAAGCTTTCTTT. Translating gives CASSLGGLGNTEAFF.

The rearrangement uses TRBV5-6 and TRBJ2-5; D might be TRBD2 (6 bases). Germline-derived CDR1 and CDR2 are SGHDT and YYEEEE. This CDR3 region has 17 residues. V gave up 3 bases and J gave up 4 bases, with 22 bases separating them. CDR3 loop: CASSWGPAAGRGETQYF. DNA of the CDR3: TGTGCCAGCAGCTGGGGCCCTGCGGCAGGGCGGGGAGAGACCCAGTACTTC.

The gene calls are TRBV7-9 and TRBJ1-1; D not resolved. This CDR3 contains 12 residues. The V gene's germline CDR1 is SEHNR and CDR2 FQNEAQ (reference sequence). V shed 4 bases and J shed 6 bases, with 9 bases lying between them. CDR3: CASSSGLPEAFF. The CDR3 nucleotides are TGTGCCAGCAGCTCCGGCCTGCCTGAAGCTTTCTTT.

The V gene is TRBV19, the J gene TRBJ1-2, with D tentatively TRBD1 (5 bases). Between the trimmed V and J ends, which lost 5 bases and 5 bases, there was a span of 9 bases. The length of the CDR3 is 12 residues. Germline CDR1 and CDR2: LNHDA and SQIVND (reference sequence). The CDR3 DNA follows: TGTGCCAGTAGTTCGCCAGGGTATGGCTACACCTTC. This codes for CASSSPGYGYTF.

This chain joins TRBV6-5 and TRBJ1-5; D uncertain. Between the trimmed V and J ends, which lost 0 bases and 5 bases, there was a span of 5 bases. The CDR3 length is 13 residues. Germline V gene sequence: CDR1 MNHEY, CDR2 SVGAGI. The CDR3, as DNA: TGTGCCAGCAGTTACTCGTATGATCAGCCCCAGCATTTT. Protein product: CASSYSYDQPQHF.

J is TRBJ1-2 and V is TRBV2; TRBD1 aligns across 8 bases. The CDR3 totals 12 residues. V was pared by 3 bases and J by 8 bases, with 2 bases of the junction left unmatched. Germline-derived CDR1 and CDR2 are SNHLY and FYNNEI. Here the CDR3 reads CASSEQGAGYTF. The CDR3 nucleotides read TGTGCCAGCAGTGAGCAGGGGGCCGGCTACACCTTC.

CDR3 nucleotides: TGCGCCAGCAGTCGGGGGACAGGAGCCGAAAAACTGTTTTTT. It codes for CASSRGTGAEKLFF. The chain employs TRBV5-1 and TRBJ1-4; 8 bases are a match to TRBD1. The junction had 8 bases not matched to a gene; V was cut back by 5 bases and J by 8 bases. This CDR3 comprises 14 residues. Germline V lookup: CDR1 SGHRS, CDR2 YFSETQ.

The CDR3 loop reads CASRISGSNTGELFF. CDR3 nucleotide sequence: TGTGCCAGCAGGATTTCAGGGTCGAACACCGGGGAGCTGTTTTTT. V and J are TRBV6-1 and TRBJ2-2, with D perhaps matching TRBD1 (5 bases). Deletions cut 6 bases from V and 0 bases from J, with 11 bases between. CDR1 is MNHNS and CDR2 is SASEGT in the germline V gene. The length of the CDR3 is 15 residues.

The chain combines TRBV10-2 with TRBJ2-1; TRBD1 might be the D (6 bases). The CDR3 loop spans 13 amino acids. Per the germline V gene, CDR1 is WSHSY and CDR2 is SAAADI. V lost 6 bases, J lost 9 bases, and 15 bases lay in between. The CDR3 DNA reads TGCGCCAGCAGGTCTACAGGGTCCGGTGAGCAGTTCTTC. Translated: CASRSTGSGEQFF.

The chain employs TRBV5-3 and TRBJ1-1, with no clear D. TRBV5-3 is treated as an ORF (open reading frame) with a function not yet certain. The CDR3 is 12 amino acids. V lost 0 bases and J 7 bases, leaving 7 bases between the germline ends. The CDR3 bases are TGTGCCAGAAGCTTGGAAGATGGTGAAGCTTTCTTT. This codes for CARSLEDGEAFF.